The 30 T cell receptor beta chains below come from one sample, sequenced in a study of T cell responses to AZD1222 COVID-19 vaccine. Sequencing was performed with immunoSEQ multiplex PCR; in TCRdb, only in-frame clones are kept and a portion is missing. The sample holds approximately 180,000 clones, 85% to 90% seen once. Here the sequenced sample was peripheral blood, taken on day 0 of AZD1222 vaccination. The receptor set was obtained from an adult in good health.

This chain uses TRBV6-5 with TRBJ1-2, with D perhaps TRBD1 (6 bases). The germline CDR1 and CDR2 sequences are MNHEY and SVGAGI. This CDR3 is built from 15 residues. V dropped 2 bases and J dropped 0 bases, with 10 bases sitting between them. CDR3 bases: TGTGCCAGCAGTTACCGGACAGTCTCTAACTATGGCTACACCTTC. Amino acids: CASSYRTVSNYGYTF.

V is TRBV19 and J is TRBJ1-5; D might be TRBD1 (5 bases). Germline-derived CDR1 and CDR2 are LNHDA and SQIVND (reference sequence). V was clipped by 1 base and J by 0 bases, with 10 bases between them. The CDR3 is made up of 16 amino acids. CDR3 DNA sequence: TGTGCCAGTAGTATAGGTGGGGGTTATAGCAATCAGCCCCAGCATTTT. This codes for CASSIGGGYSNQPQHF. Filled out from reference TRBV19 and TRBJ1-5, the complete variable domain reads DGGITQSPKYLFRKEGQNVTLSCEQNLNHDAMYWYRQDPGQGLRLIYYSQIVNDFQKGDIAEGYSVSREKKESFPLTVTSAQKNPTAFYLCASSIGGGYSNQPQHFGDGTRLSIL.

The genes are TRBV9 and TRBJ2-7; maybe TRBD1 (6 bases). With 0 bases removed from V and 4 bases from J, the gap between germline ends came to 14 bases. From germline, CDR1 is SGDLS and CDR2 YYNGEE. The CDR3 sequence is 15 residues long. CDR3 nucleotides: TGTGCCAGCAGCGTAGGCCCAGTAGGGGGATACGAGCAGTACTTC. This translates into CASSVGPVGGYEQYF.

The chain combines TRBV15 with TRBJ1-5, with D possibly being TRBD1 (6 bases). CDR3 length: 15 residues. The V and J ends lost 0 bases and 6 bases respectively, with 12 bases between them. Germline assignment: CDR1 LNHNV and CDR2 YYDKDF (reference sequence). Written as DNA, the CDR3 is TGTGCCACCAGCAGAGATACAGGGCGGGGTCAGCCCCAGCATTTT. It specifies CATSRDTGRGQPQHF.

The chain carries TRBV5-1 and TRBJ1-1; tentative D call: TRBD1 (5 bases). The germline gives CDR1 SGHRS, CDR2 YFSETQ. The V end was cut by 4 bases, the J end by 1 base, with 8 bases between. CDR3 length equals 13 residues. The CDR3 protein is CASSPGQNTEAFF. The CDR3 DNA sequence: TGCGCCAGCAGCCCCGGACAGAACACTGAAGCTTTCTTT.

The rearrangement uses TRBV9 and TRBJ2-3; the match to TRBD2 covers 8 bases. V lost 0 bases to trimming and J lost 1 base; unmatched junction nucleotides: 1. CDR3 size: 15 residues. The V gene's germline CDR1 is SGDLS and CDR2 YYNGEE. CDR3: CASSVVGGGTDTQYF. The CDR3 DNA follows: TGTGCCAGCAGCGTAGTCGGGGGGGGCACAGATACGCAGTATTTT.

This clone was counted once. The chain recombines TRBV27 with TRBJ2-7; 9 bases align to TRBD1. Trimming at V came to 2 bases and at J to 5 bases, leaving 4 bases not matched to a gene. Germline V gene lookup returns CDR1 MNHEY and CDR2 SMNVEV (reference sequence). This CDR3 has 14 residues. CDR3 DNA: TGTGCCAGCAGTTTAACCGACAGGGGGAACGAGCAGTACTTC. It yields the protein CASSLTDRGNEQYF.

This chain links TRBV2 with TRBJ2-7, with 8 bases aligning to TRBD1. The CDR3 sequence is 14 residues long. The J segment lost 0 bases and the V segment lost 5 bases, leaving 3 bases of the junction unmatched. Looked up from germline, CDR1 is SNHLY and CDR2 is FYNNEI. CDR3: CASSPGQGSYEQYF. As DNA, the CDR3 is TGTGCCAGCAGTCCCGGACAGGGCTCCTACGAGCAGTACTTC.

The chain couples TRBV7-3 to TRBJ1-1; D is ambiguous. Germline V gene data show CDR1 as SGHTA and CDR2 as FQGTGA. Trimming shortened V by 2 bases and J by 1 base, and 5 bases separated the two germline ends. The CDR3 runs to 13 residues. The DNA for the CDR3 is TGTGCCAGCAGCTTAGGGGAGAACACTGAAGCTTTCTTT. Its protein product is CASSLGENTEAFF.

This clone was observed a handful of times. V and J are TRBV5-6 and TRBJ1-3, with 9 bases lining up with TRBD1. The CDR3 extends over 15 amino acids. From germline, CDR1 is SGHDT and CDR2 YYEEEE. V gave up 3 bases and J gave up 6 bases; unmatched junction bases: 7. The CDR3: CASSWPGQGTNTIYF. The CDR3 DNA reads TGTGCCAGCAGCTGGCCGGGACAGGGAACAAACACCATATATTTT.

This chain links TRBV5-4 with TRBJ2-1, with 8 bases matching TRBD2. After removal of 3 bases from V and 9 bases from J, the junction contained 14 bases not matched to a gene. Germline CDR1 reads SGHNT; CDR2 reads YYREEE (reference sequence). The CDR3 spans 16 residues. CDR3 residues: CASSSARGGRLSEQFF. The CDR3 DNA sequence: TGTGCCAGCAGCTCGGCACGGGGGGGGCGATTGAGTGAGCAGTTCTTC.

The count of this clone is one. The chain links TRBV7-2 to TRBJ1-2; 7 bases align to TRBD1. The CDR3 length is 16 residues. The V and J ends lost 4 bases and 5 bases, in that order; junction bases with no gene match: 13. Germline loops: CDR1 SGHTA, CDR2 FQGNSA. The CDR3 loop is CASSSARDSYIYGYTF. CDR3 coding DNA: TGTGCCAGCAGCTCAGCCCGGGACAGCTATATTTATGGCTACACCTTC.

The sample holds a few counts of this clone. The chain employs TRBV27 and TRBJ1-2; no clear D. Trimming left V 0 bases short and J 2 bases short, with 7 bases between. The germline CDR1 and CDR2 sequences are MNHEY and SMNVEV (reference sequence). This CDR3 comprises 14 residues. The CDR3 here is CASSLSGRNYGYTF. Written as DNA, the CDR3 is TGTGCCAGCAGTTTATCGGGCAGAAACTATGGCTACACCTTC.

A word on this clone: One junction end does not reproduce the germline sequence, and a read error may be involved. V is TRBV4-1 and J is TRBJ1-5; D remains ambiguous. Germline CDR1 and CDR2: MGHRA and YSYEKL. CDR3 length: 14 residues. In DNA form, the CDR3 reads TGCGCCAGCAGCCAAGTAACAAGCAGTCAGCCCCAGCATTTT. This sequence encodes CASSQVTSSQPQHF.

CDR3 DNA sequence: TGTGCCAGCAGGGGGGATCCACCCGGGATCATATTTTCGGCTTTCTTT. Its protein is CASRGDPPGIIFSAFF. The chain uses TRBV2 and TRBJ1-1; a possible D gene is TRBD1 (5 bases). V was shortened by 6 bases and J by 11 bases, with 28 bases between the two germline ends. The CDR3 loop spans 16 amino acids. Germline loops: CDR1 SNHLY, CDR2 FYNNEI.

V usage is TRBV6-5 and J usage is TRBJ1-2; no clear D gene. The V gene's germline CDR1 is MNHEY and CDR2 SVGAGI. Trimming took off 5 bases at V and 2 bases at J, with 12 bases between the two ends. CDR3 length: 14 amino acids. CDR3: CASSMGQVNYGYTF. The CDR3, as DNA: TGTGCCAGCAGTATGGGTCAGGTCAACTATGGCTACACCTTC.

The J gene is TRBJ2-7, the V gene TRBV2; D uncertain. Trimming took 6 bases from V and 7 from J, leaving 10 bases between them. Germline V gene lookup returns CDR1 SNHLY and CDR2 FYNNEI. The CDR3 runs to 11 residues. CDR3 residues: CASSLLLEQYF. CDR3 nucleotide sequence: TGTGCCAGCAGCCTCCTACTAGAGCAGTACTTC.

This rearrangement joins TRBV19 to TRBJ1-2; D is undetermined. Per germline, CDR1 LNHDA and CDR2 SQIVND (reference sequence). V was pared by 2 bases and J by 1 base, with 8 bases between. The CDR3 is 14 amino acids. The CDR3 DNA is TGTGCCAGTAGTATACGGAGTATTAACTATGGCTACACCTTC. This sequence encodes CASSIRSINYGYTF.

The rearrangement joins TRBV20-1 to TRBJ1-2, with D possibly matching TRBD1 (6 bases). The germline gives CDR1 DFQATT, CDR2 SNEGSKA (reference sequence). There are 11 residues in the CDR3. The V and J ends lost 3 bases and 8 bases respectively, with 10 bases between them. CDR3 sequence reads: CSARAGAGYTF. The CDR3 DNA reads TGCAGTGCTAGGGCAGGGGCGGGCTACACCTTC.

The V call is TRBV20-1, the J call TRBJ2-3; D is unresolved. There are 15 residues in the CDR3. Germline CDR1 DFQATT, CDR2 SNEGSKA (reference sequence). V was cut by 3 bases and J by 3 bases, with 16 bases left in between. CDR3 sequence (DNA): TGCAGTGCTAGTTACGAAGAGTGGATTACAGATACGCAGTATTTT. As protein: CSASYEEWITDTQYF.

This chain links TRBV4-1 with TRBJ2-5, with 7 bases identical to TRBD2. Trimming removed 0 bases from V and 2 bases from J; junction bases left unmatched: 9. Looked up from germline, CDR1 is MGHRA and CDR2 is YSYEKL. The CDR3 runs 17 residues. CDR3 loop: CASSQDSPTSVQETQYF. The CDR3 DNA reads as TGCGCCAGCAGCCAAGATAGTCCCACTAGCGTTCAAGAGACCCAGTACTTC.

The table lists this clone with a count of one. The chain links TRBV30 to TRBJ1-2; maybe TRBD1 (6 bases). Trimming cost V 0 bases and J 5 bases, with 19 bases left between them. The CDR3 contains 16 residues. Germline V gene sequence: CDR1 GTSNPN, CDR2 SVGIG (reference sequence). The CDR3 nucleotides read TGTGCCTGGAGTGTACGGTCGGGCGGGGGCGCGTATGGCTACACCTTC. Residues: CAWSVRSGGGAYGYTF.

The chain has TRBV21-1 and TRBJ1-3; the D segment call TRBD1 is taken from the table without a DNA check. TRBV21-1 is a pseudogene segment. The CDR3 length is 15 residues. The CDR3 protein is CASSGRDSSGNTIYF. CDR3 sequence (DNA): TGTGCCAGCAGCGGGCGCGATTCCTCTGGAAACACCATATATTTT.

This clone was picked up many times. The rearrangement uses TRBV30 and TRBJ1-4; D not certain. Per germline, CDR1 GTSNPN and CDR2 SVGIG (reference sequence). This CDR3 is 13 amino acids long. Trimming stripped 2 bases from V and 3 bases from J, with 7 bases between. The CDR3 protein is CAWSLRANEKLFF. DNA of the CDR3: TGTGCCTGGAGTCTACGGGCTAATGAAAAACTGTTTTTT.

This chain joins TRBV28 and TRBJ2-7; 11 bases map to TRBD2. V was pared by 3 bases and J by 5 bases, with 6 bases of the junction left unmatched. This CDR3 has 15 residues. Germline CDR1 is MDHEN and CDR2 is SYDVKM. Here the CDR3 reads CASSFLTSGVDEQYF. The CDR3 DNA sequence: TGTGCCAGCAGTTTTTTGACTAGCGGGGTGGACGAGCAGTACTTC.

The J gene is TRBJ2-3, the V gene TRBV27, with 7 bases fitting TRBD2. The ends lost 2 bases at V and 4 bases at J; junction bases unmatched: 15. CDR3 length: 18 residues. CDR1 and CDR2 from the germline V gene are MNHEY and SMNVEV (reference sequence). CDR3 coding DNA: TGTGCCAGCAGTTTAACCCCGGGGGGTCATGGGAGCGCAGATACGCAGTATTTT. This codes for CASSLTPGGHGSADTQYF.

About this clone itself: Within the sample, other DNA sequences also encode this same CDR3. The V call is TRBV18, the J call TRBJ1-1; no firm D call. Germline lookup yields CDR1 KGHSH and CDR2 LQKENI. This CDR3 contains 11 residues. The V and J ends lost 2 bases and 5 bases respectively, with 3 bases between them. In DNA, the CDR3 is TGTGCCAGCTCACCAGGGACTGAAGCTTTCTTT. Translation gives CASSPGTEAFF. Full variable domain (remainder filled in from reference TRBV18 and TRBJ1-1): NAGVMQNPRHLVRRRGQEARLRCSPMKGHSHVYWYRQLPEEGLKFMVYLQKENIIDESGMPKERFSAEFPKEGPSILRIQQVVRGDSAAYFCASSPGTEAFFGQGTRLTVV.

The CDR3 sequence: CASLEGYEQYF. In nucleotides, the CDR3 is TGTGCCAGCCTGGAGGGGTACGAGCAGTACTTC. This chain uses TRBV25-1 with TRBJ2-7, with a possible D match to TRBD2 (6 bases). Per germline, CDR1 MGHDK and CDR2 SYGVNS. Trimming left V 8 bases short and J 4 bases short, with 9 bases between. This CDR3 has 11 amino acids.

This chain joins TRBV24-1 and TRBJ1-5; D is perhaps TRBD1 (5 bases). This CDR3 has 14 amino acids. The V gene lost 5 bases and the J gene lost 5 bases, with 12 bases spanning the gap. Per the germline V gene, CDR1 is KGHDR and CDR2 is SFDVKD. The CDR3 region is CATSGTQAYQPQHF. CDR3 DNA: TGTGCCACCAGTGGGACACAGGCTTATCAGCCCCAGCATTTT.

This clone has just one count. Relative to the germline gene, one junction end is altered; a read error may explain this. V is TRBV2 and J is TRBJ1-3, with D unclear. This CDR3 has 12 residues. Germline lookup yields CDR1 SNHLY and CDR2 FYNNEI. The CDR3 region is CASSTSVNTIYF. The DNA for the CDR3 is TGTGCCAGCAGCACTTCTGTAAACACCATATATTTT. The full variable domain, completed using reference TRBV2 and TRBJ1-3, is EPEVTQTPSHQVTQMGQEVILRCVPISNHLYFYWYRQILGQKVEFLVSFYNNEISEKSEIFDDQFSVERPDGSNFTLKIRSTKLEDSAMYFCASSTSVNTIYFGEGSWLTVV.